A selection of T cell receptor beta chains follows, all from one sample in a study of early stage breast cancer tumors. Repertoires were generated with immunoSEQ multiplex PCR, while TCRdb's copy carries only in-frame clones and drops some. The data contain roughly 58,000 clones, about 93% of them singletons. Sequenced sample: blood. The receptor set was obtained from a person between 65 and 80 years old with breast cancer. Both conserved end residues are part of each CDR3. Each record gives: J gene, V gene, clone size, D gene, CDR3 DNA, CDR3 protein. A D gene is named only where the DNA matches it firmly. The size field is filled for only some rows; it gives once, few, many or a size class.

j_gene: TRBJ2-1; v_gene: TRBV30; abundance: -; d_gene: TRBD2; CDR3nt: TGTGCCTGGAGACGGCTACCAGCGGGGGGCGCCTCTAGGGAGCAGTTCTTC; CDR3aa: CAWRRLPAGGASREQFF
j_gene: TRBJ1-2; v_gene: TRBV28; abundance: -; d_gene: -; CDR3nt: TGTGCCAGCAGCAAAGCTCCGACCGGGACACCCTATGGCTACACCTTC; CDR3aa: CASSKAPTGTPYGYTF
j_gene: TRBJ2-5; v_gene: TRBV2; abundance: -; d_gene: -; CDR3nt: TGTGCCAGCATTTCCGAAGTCCCGTCGGGGGAGTACTTC; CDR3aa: CASISEVPSGEYF
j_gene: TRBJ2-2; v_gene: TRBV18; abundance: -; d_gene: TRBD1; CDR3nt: TGTGCCAGCTCACCCGGGACAGGGGATTTCGCGAACACCGGGGAGCTGTTTTTT; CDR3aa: CASSPGTGDFANTGELFF
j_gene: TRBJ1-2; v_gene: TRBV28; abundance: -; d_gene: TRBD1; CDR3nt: TGTGCCAGCAGAAAACAGGGGATCTATGGCTACACCTTC; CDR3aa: CASRKQGIYGYTF
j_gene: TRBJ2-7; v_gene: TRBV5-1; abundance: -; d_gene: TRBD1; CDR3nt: TGCGCCAGCAGACCCGGACAGGGCCCCGAGCAGTACTTC; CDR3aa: CASRPGQGPEQYF
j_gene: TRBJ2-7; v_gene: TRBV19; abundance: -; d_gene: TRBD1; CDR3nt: TGTGCCAGCCGGGACAGGGACTACGAGCAGTACTTC; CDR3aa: CASRDRDYEQYF
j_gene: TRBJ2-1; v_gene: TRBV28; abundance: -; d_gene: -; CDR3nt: TGTGCCAGCAGTTTCCCGGGGTCTAGCTCCTACAATGAGCAGTTCTTC; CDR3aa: CASSFPGSSSYNEQFF
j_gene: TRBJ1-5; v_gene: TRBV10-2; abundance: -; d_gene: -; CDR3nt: TGCGCCAGCAGTGAGATCGGTACAGGGTCTAGCAATCAGCCCCAGCATTTT; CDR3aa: CASSEIGTGSSNQPQHF
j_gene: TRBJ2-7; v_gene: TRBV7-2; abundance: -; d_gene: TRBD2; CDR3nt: TGTGCCAGCAGTCTACTAGCGGCCTCCTACGAGCAGTACTTC; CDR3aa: CASSLLAASYEQYF
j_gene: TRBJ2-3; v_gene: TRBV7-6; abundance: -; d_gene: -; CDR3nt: TGTGCCAGCAGCTTAACTCGATCAGATACGCAGTATTTT; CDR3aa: CASSLTRSDTQYF
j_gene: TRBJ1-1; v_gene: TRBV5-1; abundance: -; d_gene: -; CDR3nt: TGCGCCAGCAGCTTGGGGGCGGGTGAAAGATCCGCTTTCTTT; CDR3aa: CASSLGAGERSAFF
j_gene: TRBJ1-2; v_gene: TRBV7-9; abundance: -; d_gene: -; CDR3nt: TGTGCCAGCAGCTTAGTCAGGGATAATGGCTACACCTTC; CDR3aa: CASSLVRDNGYTF
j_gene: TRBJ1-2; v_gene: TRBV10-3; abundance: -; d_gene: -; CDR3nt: TGTGCCATCAGTGAGCCCGGACTGGCTAACTATGGCTACACCTTC; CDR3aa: CAISEPGLANYGYTF
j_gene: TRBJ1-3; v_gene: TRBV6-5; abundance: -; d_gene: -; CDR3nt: TGTGCCAGCAGTTACTCGTCCGACAGGCTGGGAAACACCATATATTTT; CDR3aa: CASSYSSDRLGNTIYF
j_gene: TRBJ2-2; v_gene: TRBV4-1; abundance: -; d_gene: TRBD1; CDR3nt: TGCGCCAGCAGCCAGGGACAGGCGGACACCGGGGAGCTGTTTTTT; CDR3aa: CASSQGQADTGELFF
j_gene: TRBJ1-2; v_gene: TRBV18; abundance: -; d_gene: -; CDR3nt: TGTGCCAGCTCACCACCCGGAGACAGGCTCCATGGCTACACCTTC; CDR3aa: CASSPPGDRLHGYTF
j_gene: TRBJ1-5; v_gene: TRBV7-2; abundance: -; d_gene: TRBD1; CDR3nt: TGTGCCAGCAGCTCGGGACAGGCGAGGGGGCCCCAGCATTTT; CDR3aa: CASSSGQARGPQHF
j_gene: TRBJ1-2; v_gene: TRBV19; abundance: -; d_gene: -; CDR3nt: TGTGCCAGTAGTTCACAGACAGGTTATAATGGCTACACCTTC; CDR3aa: CASSSQTGYNGYTF
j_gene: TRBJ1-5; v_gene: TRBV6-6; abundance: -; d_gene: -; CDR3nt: TGTGCCAGCAGTTACTCGCATAGGCGGGATCAGCCCCAGCATTTT; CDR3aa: CASSYSHRRDQPQHF
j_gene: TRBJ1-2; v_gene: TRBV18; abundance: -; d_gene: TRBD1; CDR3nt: TGTGCCAGCTCACCGTCAGGGGGCATTGGCTACACCTTC; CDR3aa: CASSPSGGIGYTF
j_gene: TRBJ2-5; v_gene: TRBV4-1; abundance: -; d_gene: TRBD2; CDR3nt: TGCGCCAGCAGCCAAGGGGCCAGCGGGGGGGCCACGGGTTTGGAGACCCAGTACTTC; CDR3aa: CASSQGASGGATGLETQYF
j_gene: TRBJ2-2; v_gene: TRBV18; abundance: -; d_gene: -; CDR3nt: TGTGCCAGCTCACCAGCTTCGGCTAGCCGGGCCGGGGAGCTGTTTTTT; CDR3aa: CASSPASASRAGELFF
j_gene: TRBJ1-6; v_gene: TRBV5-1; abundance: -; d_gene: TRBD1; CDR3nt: TGCGCCAGCAGCCTGACCGGACAGGGAAAATCACCCCTCCACTTT; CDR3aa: CASSLTGQGKSPLHF
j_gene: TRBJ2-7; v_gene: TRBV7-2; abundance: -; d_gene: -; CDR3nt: TGTGCCAGCAGCCACGGACAGCCGGGGGAGCAGTACTTC; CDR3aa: CASSHGQPGEQYF
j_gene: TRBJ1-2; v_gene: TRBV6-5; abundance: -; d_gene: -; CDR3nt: TGTGCCAGCAGTTACTCGTACCTAGGCGACTATGGCTACACCTTC; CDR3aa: CASSYSYLGDYGYTF
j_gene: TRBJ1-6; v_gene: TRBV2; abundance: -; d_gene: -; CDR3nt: TGTGCCAGCAGTCCTCCAGGCTCCTATAATTCACCCCTCCACTTT; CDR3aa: CASSPPGSYNSPLHF
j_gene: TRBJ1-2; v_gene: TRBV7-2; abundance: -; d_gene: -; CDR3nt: TGTGCCAGCAGCTTAGTGGGAGGGGCGGGTGGCTACACCTTC; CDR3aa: CASSLVGGAGGYTF
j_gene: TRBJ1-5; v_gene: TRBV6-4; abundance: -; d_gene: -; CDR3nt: TGTGCCAGCAGTCAGTATTTGGATCAGCCCCAGCATTTT; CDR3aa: CASSQYLDQPQHF
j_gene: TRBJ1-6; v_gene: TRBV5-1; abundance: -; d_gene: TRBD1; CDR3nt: TGCGCCAGCAGCTCGGGACAGGGGGACCTAGCCCTCCACTTT; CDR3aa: CASSSGQGDLALHF
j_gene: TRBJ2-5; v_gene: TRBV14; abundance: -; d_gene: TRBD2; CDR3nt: TGTGCCAGCAGCCTTAGCGGGCGGTCCCCCCAAGAGACCCAGTACTTC; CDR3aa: CASSLSGRSPQETQYF
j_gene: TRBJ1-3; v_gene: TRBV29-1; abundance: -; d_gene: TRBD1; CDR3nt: TGCAGCCCAACGTATGACAGGGGATACGGAAACACCATATATTTT; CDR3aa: CSPTYDRGYGNTIYF
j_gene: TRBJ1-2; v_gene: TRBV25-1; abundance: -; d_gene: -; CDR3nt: TGTGCCAGCAGCGGGACTGCCAACTATGGCTACACCTTC; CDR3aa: CASSGTANYGYTF
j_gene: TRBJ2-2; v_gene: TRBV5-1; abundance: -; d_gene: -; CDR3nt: TGCGCCAGCAGCCTCGAGGGCCGGAACACCGGGGAGCTGTTTTTT; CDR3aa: CASSLEGRNTGELFF
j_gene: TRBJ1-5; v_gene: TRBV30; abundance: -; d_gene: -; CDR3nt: TGTGCCTGGGCCGACTCTGACGATCAGCCCCAGCATTTT; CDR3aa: CAWADSDDQPQHF
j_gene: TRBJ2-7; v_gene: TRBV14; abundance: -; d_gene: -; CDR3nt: TGTGCCAGCAGCCAAATGAGGTCTTCGTACGAGCAGTACTTC; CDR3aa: CASSQMRSSYEQYF
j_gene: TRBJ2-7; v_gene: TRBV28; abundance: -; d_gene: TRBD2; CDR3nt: TGTGCCAGCAGTCGGGGAAGGGACTACTACGAGCAGTACTTC; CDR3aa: CASSRGRDYYEQYF
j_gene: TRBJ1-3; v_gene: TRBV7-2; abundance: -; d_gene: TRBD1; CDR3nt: TGTGCCAGCAGCTTCTCCCGGACAGGGGGAAACACCATATATTTT; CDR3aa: CASSFSRTGGNTIYF
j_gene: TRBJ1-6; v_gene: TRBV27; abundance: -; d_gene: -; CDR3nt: TGTGCCAGCAGTCCGCTACCGTACGACTCTGCGGGTTCACCCCTCCACTTT; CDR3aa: CASSPLPYDSAGSPLHF
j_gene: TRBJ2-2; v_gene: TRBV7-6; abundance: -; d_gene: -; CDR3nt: TGTGCCAGCAGCCCCGGACGGGGAACCGGGGAGCTGTTTTTT; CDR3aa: CASSPGRGTGELFF
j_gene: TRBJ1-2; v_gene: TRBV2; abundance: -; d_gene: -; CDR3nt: TGTGCCAGCAGTTCGGGAATCGGAGTTGGCTACACCTTC; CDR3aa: CASSSGIGVGYTF
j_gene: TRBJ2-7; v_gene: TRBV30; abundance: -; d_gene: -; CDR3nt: TGTGCCTGGAGTGTAATGCTAGTAAACGAGCAGTACTTC; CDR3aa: CAWSVMLVNEQYF
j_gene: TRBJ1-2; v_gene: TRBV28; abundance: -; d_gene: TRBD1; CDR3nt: TGTGCCAGCAGTTTACATGGGACAGGGGCTAACTATGGCTACACCTTC; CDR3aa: CASSLHGTGANYGYTF
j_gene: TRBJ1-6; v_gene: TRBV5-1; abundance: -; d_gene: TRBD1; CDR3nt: TGCGCCAGCAGCTTGGCAGGACAGGGGAATTCACCCCTCCACTTT; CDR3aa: CASSLAGQGNSPLHF
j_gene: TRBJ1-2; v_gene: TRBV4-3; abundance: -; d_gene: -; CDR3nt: TGCGCCAGCAGCCCCACTTCAGCGGGGTCGAGTGGCTACACCTTC; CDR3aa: CASSPTSAGSSGYTF
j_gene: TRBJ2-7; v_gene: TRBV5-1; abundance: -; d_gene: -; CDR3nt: TGCGCCAGCAGCCGTAGCCCAGCGGCCTACGAGCAGTACTTC; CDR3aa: CASSRSPAAYEQYF
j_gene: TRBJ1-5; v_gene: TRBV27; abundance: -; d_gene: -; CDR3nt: TGTGCCAGCAGGAATGACAGGCCCCCCATGGTAAATCAGCCCCAGCATTTT; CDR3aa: CASRNDRPPMVNQPQHF
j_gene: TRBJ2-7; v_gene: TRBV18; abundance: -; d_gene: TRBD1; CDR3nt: TGTGCCAGCTCGGACGACAGGGGAGGCGGGGAGCAGTACTTC; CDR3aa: CASSDDRGGGEQYF
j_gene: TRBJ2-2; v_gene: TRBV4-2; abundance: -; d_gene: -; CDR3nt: TGTGCCAGCAGCCAAGATATGATGCTAGTTGACTTTGAAAGTCCCGGGGAGCTGTTTTTT; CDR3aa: CASSQDMMLVDFESPGELFF
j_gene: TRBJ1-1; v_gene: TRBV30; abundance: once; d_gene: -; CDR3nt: TGTGCCTGGAGTGTAAGTCTATTTGAAGCTTTCTTT; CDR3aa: CAWSVSLFEAFF
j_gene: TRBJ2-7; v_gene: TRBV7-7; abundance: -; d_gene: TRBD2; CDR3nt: TGTGCTAGCAGCCCGCTAGCGGGAGGAACCTACGAGCAGTACTTC; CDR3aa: CASSPLAGGTYEQYF
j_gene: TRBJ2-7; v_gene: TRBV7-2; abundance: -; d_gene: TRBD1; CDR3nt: TGTGCCAGCACCATCTCCGGGACAGGCCCCTACGAGCAGTACTTC; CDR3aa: CASTISGTGPYEQYF
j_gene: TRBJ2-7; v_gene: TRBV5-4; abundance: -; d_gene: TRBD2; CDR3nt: TGTGCCAGCAGCTTGGCCGGGACTAGCGGCGAGCAGTACTTC; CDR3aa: CASSLAGTSGEQYF
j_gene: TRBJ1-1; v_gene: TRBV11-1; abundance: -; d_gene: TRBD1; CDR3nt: TGTGCCAGCAGCTTAGCCCAGGGGGACACTGAAGCTTTCTTT; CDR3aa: CASSLAQGDTEAFF